Following are 26 T cell receptor beta chains from one sample sequenced in a study of blood T cell repertoires in COVID-19. Produced via immunoSEQ multiplex PCR; TCRdb's table is partial and in-frame only. The table lists roughly 99,000 clones, roughly 80% of them singletons. The sequenced sample consisted of peripheral blood. Receptor source: a woman at least 80 years old with acute or convalescent COVID-19.

This clone was found once. V and J are TRBV9 and TRBJ2-5; possible D gene TRBD1, 5 bases. The CDR3 is made up of 13 amino acids. CDR1 SGDLS and CDR2 YYNGEE come from the germline V gene. V shed 3 bases and J shed 6 bases, with 12 bases lying between them. CDR3 sequence: CASSARDLKTQYF. CDR3 nucleotides: TGTGCCAGCAGCGCCAGGGATTTGAAGACCCAGTACTTC.

The chain has TRBV4-3 and TRBJ1-2, with D possibly matching TRBD1 (5 bases). CDR3 length: 16 amino acids. Germline assignment: CDR1 LGHNA and CDR2 YSLEER. V dropped 0 bases and J dropped 0 bases, with 11 bases sitting between them. The CDR3 DNA reads as TGCGCCAGCAGCCAAGAGGTTACAGGTGCTAACTATGGCTACACCTTC. Amino acids: CASSQEVTGANYGYTF.

The V gene is TRBV6-5, the J gene TRBJ1-5; D is unresolved. V was shortened by 7 bases and J by 4 bases, with 14 bases between the two germline ends. Per the germline V gene, CDR1 is MNHEY and CDR2 is SVGAGI. CDR3 length equals 14 residues. The CDR3 nucleotides read TGTGCCAGCACTAGCCCTAGACTTAATCAGCCCCAGCATTTT. Translated: CASTSPRLNQPQHF.

The V call is TRBV27, the J call TRBJ2-3; 7 bases align to TRBD2. J gave up 4 bases and V 0 bases, and 1 base lay outside the gene matches. The CDR3 loop spans 14 amino acids. The germline gives CDR1 MNHEY, CDR2 SMNVEV (reference sequence). The CDR3 DNA reads TGTGCCAGCAGTTTATCCCGGGGGGCAGATACGCAGTATTTT. Translation: CASSLSRGADTQYF.

The table lists this clone with a count of one. The chain combines TRBV5-1 with TRBJ1-1; D unresolved. This CDR3 region has 15 residues. Trimming took 0 bases from V and 1 from J, leaving 10 bases between them. Germline values: CDR1 SGHRS, CDR2 YFSETQ. DNA for the CDR3: TGCGCCAGCAGCTTGGCGACGACACGGAACACTGAAGCTTTCTTT. Translation gives CASSLATTRNTEAFF.

The chain is built from TRBV14 and TRBJ2-5; no definite D call. V was clipped by 5 bases and J by 5 bases, with 9 bases between them. The V gene's germline CDR1 is SGHDN and CDR2 FVKESK. The CDR3 totals 12 residues. The CDR3 DNA sequence: TGTGCCAGCAGCACTCTCGCGGAGACCCAGTACTTC. Protein product: CASSTLAETQYF.

The genes are TRBV11-1 and TRBJ2-5, with a tentative D call TRBD2 (5 bases). CDR3 length: 14 residues. Trimming removed 1 base from V and 4 bases from J, with 10 bases in between. The germline gives CDR1 SGHAT, CDR2 FQDESV (reference sequence). The CDR3 is CASSLGLAGETQYF. CDR3 DNA: TGTGCCAGCAGCTTAGGGCTAGCAGGAGAGACCCAGTACTTC.

This clone was recorded a few times. This rearrangement joins TRBV2 to TRBJ2-7; D is uncertain. V was clipped by 6 bases and J by 10 bases, with 16 bases between them. CDR3 length: 12 residues. The germline V gene encodes CDR1 SNHLY and CDR2 FYNNEI. The CDR3 bases are TGTGCCAGCAGCCCGGCGGTTAGCCAACAGTACTTC. Translation gives CASSPAVSQQYF.

This chain connects TRBV30 to TRBJ1-6; possible D gene TRBD1, 6 bases. The germline CDR1 and CDR2 sequences are GTSNPN and SVGIG (reference sequence). The CDR3 loop spans 18 amino acids. Trimming left V 4 bases short and J 9 bases short, with 28 bases between. CDR3 in amino acids: CAWTKTWQGPARGSPLHF. Here the CDR3 DNA reads TGTGCCTGGACCAAAACGTGGCAGGGGCCTGCTCGGGGTTCACCCCTCCACTTT.

The chain uses TRBV6-5 and TRBJ1-1; 8 nucleotides line up with TRBD1. Germline V gene data show CDR1 as MNHEY and CDR2 as SVGAGI. J gave up 4 bases and V 4 bases, and 5 bases lay outside the gene matches. CDR3 length: 14 amino acids. CDR3 loop: CASSSGGKGTEAFF. The CDR3 DNA reads TGTGCCAGCAGTTCAGGGGGCAAGGGCACTGAAGCTTTCTTT.

V usage is TRBV5-1 and J usage is TRBJ1-1; 8 bases match TRBD1. V shed 4 bases and J 5 bases; nucleotides not matched to a gene: 10. The CDR3 extends over 15 amino acids. Germline V gives CDR1 SGHRS, CDR2 YFSETQ. The CDR3 is CASSRSGQGETEAFF. The CDR3 DNA reads TGCGCCAGCAGCCGTAGCGGACAGGGTGAAACTGAAGCTTTCTTT. The full variable domain, with the rest looked up from reference TRBV5-1 and TRBJ1-1, is KAGVTQTPRYLIKTRGQQVTLSCSPISGHRSVSWYQQTPGQGLQFLFEYFSETQRNKGNFPGRFSGRQFSNSRSEMNVSTLELGDSALYLCASSRSGQGETEAFFGQGTRLTVV.

This chain links TRBV29-1 with TRBJ1-2; weak D call: TRBD1 (6 bases). The germline V gene encodes CDR1 SQVTM and CDR2 ANQGSEA. V lost 7 bases and J 2 bases, leaving 11 bases between the germline ends. The length of the CDR3 is 12 residues. The CDR3 is CSAGDTNYGYTF. CDR3 coding DNA: TGCAGCGCTGGGGACACAAACTATGGCTACACCTTC.

This clone occurred a few times. J is TRBJ1-3 and V is TRBV28; D possibly corresponds to TRBD1 (6 bases). The V end lost 5 bases, the J end lost 6 bases, and 8 bases lay between the germline ends. The length of the CDR3 is 12 residues. Germline CDR1 and CDR2: MDHEN and SYDVKM. The CDR3 DNA reads as TGTGCCAGCAGTCACAGGGAAAACACCATATATTTT. Protein: CASSHRENTIYF.

The chain couples TRBV27 to TRBJ2-7; perhaps TRBD1 as D (6 bases). Between the trimmed V and J ends, which lost 0 bases and 4 bases, there was a span of 13 bases. This CDR3 is built from 15 residues. The germline CDR1 and CDR2 sequences are MNHEY and SMNVEV (reference sequence). The chain's CDR3 is CASSLSSTGLYEQYF. The CDR3 coding sequence is TGTGCCAGCAGTTTATCGTCGACAGGTTTGTACGAGCAGTACTTC.

V is TRBV3-1 (or the pseudogene TRBV3-2) and J is TRBJ2-2; D may be TRBD2 (6 bases). The CDR3 is 14 amino acids. Germline assignment: CDR1 LGHDT and CDR2 YNNKEL (reference sequence). The germline V and J ends were trimmed by 4 bases and 6 bases, with 12 bases remaining between them. The CDR3 coding sequence is TGTGCCAGCAGCCCGGGACTCACAGCCGGGGAGCTGTTTTTT. Translated: CASSPGLTAGELFF.

The chain joins TRBV10-3 to TRBJ1-6; the D gene is possibly TRBD1 (5 bases). V lost 0 bases and J 3 bases, leaving 6 bases between the germline ends. Per the germline V gene, CDR1 is ENHRY and CDR2 is SYGVKD. The CDR3 sequence is 15 residues long. Here the CDR3 DNA reads TGTGCCATCAGTGAGTCGGGGGGCTATAATTCACCCCTCCACTTT. This translates into CAISESGGYNSPLHF.

V usage is TRBV7-6 and J usage is TRBJ2-2, with 10 bases that match TRBD2. The CDR3 length is 16 residues. V trimming: 1 base; J trimming: 6 bases; junction bases outside the gene matches: 5. Germline loops: CDR1 SGHVS, CDR2 FNYEAQ. The CDR3 DNA reads TGTGCCAGCAGCTTAGGGGGTGGGACTAGCGCCGGGGAGCTGTTTTTT. Its translation is CASSLGGGTSAGELFF.

V and J are TRBV19 and TRBJ2-5; D not certain. Trimming took off 4 bases at V and 2 bases at J, with 8 bases between the two ends. Germline V gene lookup returns CDR1 LNHDA and CDR2 SQIVND (reference sequence). The CDR3 spans 13 residues. The CDR3 coding sequence is TGTGCCAGTAGTACCGGTAAACAAGAGACCCAGTACTTC. Its protein product is CASSTGKQETQYF.

This chain joins TRBV21-1 and TRBJ2-7; TRBD2 reflects the table's D call only, with no check against the DNA. TRBV21-1 is deemed a pseudogene. The CDR3 has 20 amino acids. The CDR3 nucleotides are TGTGCCAGCAGCAAAGGCGGGAGAGAACAAACTAGCGGGGGAACTATCGAGCAGTACGTC. Amino acids: CASSKGGREQTSGGTIEQYV.

The gene calls are TRBV28 and TRBJ2-3, with D perhaps TRBD1 (6 bases). Trimming cost V 3 bases and J 6 bases, with 25 bases left between them. The CDR3 sequence is 18 residues long. The germline V gene encodes CDR1 MDHEN and CDR2 SYDVKM. The CDR3 nucleotides are TGTGCCAGCAGTTTTCCTGTACACAGGGCCCCGGTGAGGGATACGCAGTATTTT. This sequence encodes CASSFPVHRAPVRDTQYF.

This clone was observed once. The chain employs TRBV4-2 and TRBJ2-3; 9 bases map to TRBD1. The length of the CDR3 is 16 residues. The germline V gene encodes CDR1 LGHNA and CDR2 YNFKEQ. J was trimmed by 0 bases and V by 3 bases; bases with no gene match: 4. The CDR3 loop is CASSHVDRGSTDTQYF. DNA of the CDR3: TGTGCCAGCAGCCATGTCGACAGGGGGAGCACAGATACGCAGTATTTT.

This chain connects TRBV11-2 to TRBJ1-2; 7 nucleotides agree with TRBD1. CDR3 size: 14 residues. V shed 5 bases, J shed 7 bases, and the junction held 10 bases outside the gene matches. Germline lookup yields CDR1 SGHAT and CDR2 FQNNGV. The CDR3 region has the DNA TGTGCCAGCAGCCCCACAGGGGAAGGCTCTGGCTACACCTTC. Encoded protein: CASSPTGEGSGYTF.

This clone was seen a few times. The V and J genes are TRBV7-6 and TRBJ2-2; 8 nucleotides align to TRBD1. Unmatched junction bases numbered 7, after V lost 6 bases and J lost 4 bases. Germline CDR1 SGHVS, CDR2 FNYEAQ. The CDR3 is made up of 15 amino acids. This chain's CDR3 is CASRSTGGSTGELFF. CDR3 bases: TGTGCCAGCAGATCAACAGGGGGTAGCACCGGGGAGCTGTTTTTT.

The table lists this clone with a few counts. This chain joins TRBV5-1 and TRBJ2-2, with D unclear. CDR1 and CDR2 from the germline V gene are SGHRS and YFSETQ. Trimming shortened V by 0 bases and J by 4 bases, and 10 bases separated the two germline ends. This CDR3 has 15 residues. The CDR3 here is CASSLVTSTTGELFF. CDR3 in DNA: TGCGCCAGCAGCTTGGTGACTTCAACCACCGGGGAGCTGTTTTTT. Based on the CDR3 plus reference TRBV5-1 and TRBJ2-2, the full variable domain is KAGVTQTPRYLIKTRGQQVTLSCSPISGHRSVSWYQQTPGQGLQFLFEYFSETQRNKGNFPGRFSGRQFSNSRSEMNVSTLELGDSALYLCASSLVTSTTGELFFGEGSRLTVL.

The chain links TRBV5-4 to TRBJ2-1, with 8 bases lining up with TRBD2. J gave up 0 bases and V 4 bases, and 6 bases lay outside the gene matches. CDR3 length equals 16 residues. Germline V gene sequence: CDR1 SGHNT, CDR2 YYREEE (reference sequence). CDR3 in amino acids: CASSPDSGASYNEQFF. CDR3 DNA: TGTGCCAGCAGCCCAGATAGCGGGGCCTCCTACAATGAGCAGTTCTTC.

This clone was seen a handful of times. The rearrangement joins TRBV9 to TRBJ2-2; perhaps TRBD2 as D (6 bases). This CDR3 region has 14 residues. In germline, CDR1 is SGDLS, CDR2 YYNGEE. V lost 6 bases to trimming and J lost 6 bases, with 15 bases between them. The CDR3 bases are TGTGCCAGCACCTCGGGGGTGGGCGCCGGGGAGCTGTTTTTT. It yields the protein CASTSGVGAGELFF.